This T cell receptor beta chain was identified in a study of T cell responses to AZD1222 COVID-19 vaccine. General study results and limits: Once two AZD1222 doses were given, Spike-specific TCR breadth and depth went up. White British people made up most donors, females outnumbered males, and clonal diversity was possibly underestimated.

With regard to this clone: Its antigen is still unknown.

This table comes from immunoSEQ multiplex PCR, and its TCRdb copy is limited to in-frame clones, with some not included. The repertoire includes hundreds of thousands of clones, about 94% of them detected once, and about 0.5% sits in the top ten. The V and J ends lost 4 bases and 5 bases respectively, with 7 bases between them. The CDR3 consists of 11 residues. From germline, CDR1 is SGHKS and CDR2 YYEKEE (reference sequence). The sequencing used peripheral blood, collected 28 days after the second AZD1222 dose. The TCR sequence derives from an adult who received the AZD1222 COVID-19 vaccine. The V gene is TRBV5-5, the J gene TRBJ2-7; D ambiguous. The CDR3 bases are TGTGCCAGCAGCCTTGATCACGAGCAGTACTTC. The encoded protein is CASSLDHEQYF. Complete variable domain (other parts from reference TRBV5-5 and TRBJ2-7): DAGVTQSPTHLIKTRGQQVTLRCSPISGHKSVSWYQQVLGQGPQFIFQYYEKEERGRGNFPDRFSARQFPNYSSELNVNALLLGDSALYLCASSLDHEQYFGPGTRLTVT.